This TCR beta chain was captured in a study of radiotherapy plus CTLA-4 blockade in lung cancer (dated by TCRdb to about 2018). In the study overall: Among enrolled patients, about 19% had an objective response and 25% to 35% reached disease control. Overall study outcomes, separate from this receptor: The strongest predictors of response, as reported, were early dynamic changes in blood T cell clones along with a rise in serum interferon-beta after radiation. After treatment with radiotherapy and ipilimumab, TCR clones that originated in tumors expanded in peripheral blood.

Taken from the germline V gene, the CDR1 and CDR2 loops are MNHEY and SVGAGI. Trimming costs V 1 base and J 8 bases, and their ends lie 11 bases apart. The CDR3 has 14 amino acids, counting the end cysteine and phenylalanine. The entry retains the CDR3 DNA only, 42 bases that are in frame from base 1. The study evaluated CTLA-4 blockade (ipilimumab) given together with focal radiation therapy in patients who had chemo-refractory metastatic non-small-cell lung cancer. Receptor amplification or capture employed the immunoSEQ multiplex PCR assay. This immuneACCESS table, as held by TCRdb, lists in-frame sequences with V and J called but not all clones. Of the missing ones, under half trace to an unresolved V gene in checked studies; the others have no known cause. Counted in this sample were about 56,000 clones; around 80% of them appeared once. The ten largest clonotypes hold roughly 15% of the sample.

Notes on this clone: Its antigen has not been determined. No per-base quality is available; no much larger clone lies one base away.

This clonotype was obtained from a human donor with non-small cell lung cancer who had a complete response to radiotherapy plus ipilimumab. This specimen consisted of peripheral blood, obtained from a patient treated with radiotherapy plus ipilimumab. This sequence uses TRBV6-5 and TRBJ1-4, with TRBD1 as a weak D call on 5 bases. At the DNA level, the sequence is TGTGCCAGCAGTTACTTGGCGCAGGGAGAAAAACTGTTTTTT. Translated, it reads CASSYLAQGEKLFF.